Listed below are T cell receptor beta chains from one sample, sequenced in a study of beta chain features in type 1 diabetes. Assay used: immunoSEQ multiplex PCR; TCRdb lists only in-frame clones, some missing. This sample has 110,000 to 150,000 clones, with less than 8.5% found just once. Sample: central memory CD4+ T cells from blood. Receptors were obtained from a woman in her twenties or thirties in good health. CDR3s include the opening cysteine and the closing phenylalanine or tryptophan. The order of the fields is V gene, J gene, clone size, D gene, CDR3 DNA, CDR3 protein. A D gene is named only where the DNA matches it firmly. Expanded clones are given a class, and other clones once, few, many or no size at all.

TRBV29-1	TRBJ2-7	.	.	TGCAGCGTTAATTTTTTGGTCGGGGGCGAGCAGTACTTC	CSVNFLVGGEQYF
TRBV7-9	TRBJ2-5	few	.	TGTGCCAGCAGCCCTAGGCTGGAGACCCAGTACTTC	CASSPRLETQYF
TRBV5-4	TRBJ2-7	few	.	TGTGCCAGCAGCTGGGGGACGGACAGAAGCTCCTACGAGCAGTACTTC	CASSWGTDRSSYEQYF
TRBV27	TRBJ1-2	.	.	TGTGCCAGCAGTCTCGGGGTCGGATATGGCTACACCTTC	CASSLGVGYGYTF
TRBV18	TRBJ2-1	few	TRBD2	TGTGCCAGCTCACAAACTAGCGGGCTTTTCGGTGAGCAGTTCTTC	CASSQTSGLFGEQFF
TRBV11-2	TRBJ2-7	few	TRBD2	TGTGCCAGCAGCGGCGGACTAGCGGGAGGGCCTCGCTACGAGCAGTACTTC	CASSGGLAGGPRYEQYF
TRBV30	TRBJ1-1	few	.	TGTGCCTGGAGCTTTCGATCTCCTGGACAGCCAGAAGCTTTCTTT	CAWSFRSPGQPEAFF
TRBV28	TRBJ1-1	.	TRBD1	TGTGCCAGCAGTTTAGGGACAGGGCGGGCTTTCTTT	CASSLGTGRAFF
TRBV2	TRBJ2-6	many	.	TGTGCCAGCAGCTACAGGTCGACTGGGGCCAACGTCCTGACTTTC	CASSYRSTGANVLTF
TRBV5-1	TRBJ2-4	few	TRBD1	TGCGCCAGCAGCCCGCCCGGACAGGGCAGGGGTAACATTCAGTACTTC	CASSPPGQGRGNIQYF
TRBV7-9	TRBJ2-5	.	TRBD2	TGTGCCAGCACCCCCCTATTAGGACTAGCGGGAGTCGGTGAGACCCAGTACTTC	CASTPLLGLAGVGETQYF
TRBV27	TRBJ2-1	.	TRBD2	TGTGCCAGCAGTCTCACTAGCGGGGGCTACAATGAGCAGTTCTTC	CASSLTSGGYNEQFF
TRBV19	TRBJ2-7	few	.	TGTGCCAGTAGCTCCGACGGGACTGCCTACGAGCAGTACTTC	CASSSDGTAYEQYF
TRBV25-1	TRBJ1-2	few	.	TGTGCCAGCAGCGGCACAGTGTCTTCTAACTATGGCTACACCTTC	CASSGTVSSNYGYTF
TRBV28	TRBJ2-3	.	TRBD2	TGTGCCAGCAGTTCGACAACGGCGGGAGGAGATACGCAGTATTTT	CASSSTTAGGDTQYF
TRBV7-9	TRBJ2-5	few	TRBD2	TGTGCCAGCAGCTCGAGGGGAACTAGCGGGTATAAAGAGACCCAGTACTTC	CASSSRGTSGYKETQYF
TRBV7-9	TRBJ1-1	.	TRBD1	TGTGCCAGCAGCTTACAGGGGGCGAACACTGAAGCTTTCTTT	CASSLQGANTEAFF
TRBV28	TRBJ2-7	.	TRBD2	TGTGCCAGCAGTTTATTTTCTAGCGGGAAGGGCGAGCAGTACTTC	CASSLFSSGKGEQYF
TRBV28	TRBJ2-1	many	TRBD2	TGTGCCAGCAGTACCTCAGCGGGGGGTTCCAATGAGCAGTTCTTC	CASSTSAGGSNEQFF
TRBV7-2	TRBJ2-1	.	.	TGTGCCAGCACCGGAGGAGTTACCCCTGAGCAGTTCTTC	CASTGGVTPEQFF
TRBV10-3	TRBJ2-7	.	TRBD1	TGTGCCATCAGTGAACCGAACAGGGGGCAGACCTACGAGCAGTACTTC	CAISEPNRGQTYEQYF
TRBV7-2	TRBJ2-5	many	.	TGTGCCAGCAGCTTAGTCGGTGCTAGAGGCCAAGAGACCCAGTACTTC	CASSLVGARGQETQYF
TRBV7-9	TRBJ2-1	few	TRBD1	TGTGCCAGCAGCCGGATCGACAGGGTTAATGAGCAGTTCTTC	CASSRIDRVNEQFF
TRBV18	TRBJ2-5	.	.	TGTGCCAGCTCACTATCTCGGGAAGAGACCCAGTACTTC	CASSLSREETQYF
TRBV4-2	TRBJ1-5	.	.	TGTGCCAGCAGCCAAGTTCGGCGAGGGGGTGGCAATCAGCCCCAGCATTTT	CASSQVRRGGGNQPQHF
TRBV5-6	TRBJ1-1	few	.	TGTGCCAGCAGCCCCCCCAGGGGTAAACCGAACCCCAACACTGAAGCTTTCTTT	CASSPPRGKPNPNTEAFF
TRBV2	TRBJ2-3	.	.	TGTGCCAGCAGTAGCCTAGCTCGTGCAGATACGCAGTATTTT	CASSSLARADTQYF
TRBV7-9	TRBJ1-1	few	.	TGTGCCAGCAGCTTAGCGTCAGGACAGACCACTGAAGCTTTCTTT	CASSLASGQTTEAFF
TRBV2	TRBJ1-1	.	.	TGTGCCAGCAGTGAAAGTAGGAGGGACACTGAAGCTTTCTTT	CASSESRRDTEAFF
TRBV4-2	TRBJ1-1	many	.	TGTGCCAGCATCGAAACAGGGTACACTGAAGCTTTCTTT	CASIETGYTEAFF
TRBV7-2	TRBJ2-7	many	.	TGTGCCAGCAGCCTGCGGCGATCCTACGAGCAGTACTTC	CASSLRRSYEQYF
TRBV28	TRBJ1-5	many	TRBD1	TGTGCCAGCAGTTCCCTGACAGGGGGTGGGAATCAGCCCCAGCATTTT	CASSSLTGGGNQPQHF
TRBV5-1	TRBJ2-1	few	TRBD2	TGCGCCAGCAGCTTGCTGGCGGGAGGGCGTAATGAGCAGTTCTTC	CASSLLAGGRNEQFF
TRBV9	TRBJ2-2	many	.	TGTGCCAGCAGCGGAGCCTCCATCGGCACCGGGGAGCTGTTTTTT	CASSGASIGTGELFF
TRBV11-1	TRBJ2-1	.	.	TGTGCCAGCAGCCTACCGGCCCAGGGATCCTACAATGAGCAGTTCTTC	CASSLPAQGSYNEQFF
TRBV28	TRBJ2-1	few	TRBD2	TGTGCCAGCAAGAATGGATTAGCGGGTCTGCAGTTCTTC	CASKNGLAGLQFF
TRBV28	TRBJ2-7	.	.	TGTGCCAGCAGAATCGGAGACTACGAGCAGTACTTC	CASRIGDYEQYF
TRBV19	TRBJ1-5	.	TRBD1	TGTGCCAGTAGCGGGACAGGGGGCCCTCAGCCCCAGCATTTT	CASSGTGGPQPQHF
TRBV7-8	TRBJ2-1	.	TRBD2	TGTGCCAGCAGCTTAACCGGACTAGCGCGTCTGATCTTC	CASSLTGLARLIF
TRBV7-4	TRBJ1-1	.	.	TGTGCCAGCAGCCCTAGACAGAGCACGAACACTGAAGCTTTCTTT	CASSPRQSTNTEAFF
TRBV7-2	TRBJ2-7	few	TRBD2	TGTGCCAGCAGCTTAGGGCTAGCGGGTCCGACCTACGAGCAGTACTTC	CASSLGLAGPTYEQYF
TRBV7-2	TRBJ2-5	many	.	TGTGCCAGCAGCTTATCCCTGCAAGAGACCCAGTACTTC	CASSLSLQETQYF